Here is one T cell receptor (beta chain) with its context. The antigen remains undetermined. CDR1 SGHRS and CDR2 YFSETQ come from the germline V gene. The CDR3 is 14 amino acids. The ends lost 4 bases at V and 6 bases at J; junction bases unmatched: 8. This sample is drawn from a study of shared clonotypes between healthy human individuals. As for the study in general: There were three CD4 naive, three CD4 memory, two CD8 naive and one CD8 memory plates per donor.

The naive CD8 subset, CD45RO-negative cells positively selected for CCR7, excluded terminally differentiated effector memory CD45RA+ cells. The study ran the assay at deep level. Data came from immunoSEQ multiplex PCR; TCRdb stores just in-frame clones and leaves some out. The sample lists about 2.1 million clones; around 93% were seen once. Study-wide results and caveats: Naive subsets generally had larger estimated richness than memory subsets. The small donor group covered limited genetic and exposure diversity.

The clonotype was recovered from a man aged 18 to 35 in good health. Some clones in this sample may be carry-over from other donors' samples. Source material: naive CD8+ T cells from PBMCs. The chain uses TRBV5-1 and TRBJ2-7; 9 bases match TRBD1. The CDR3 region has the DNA TGCGCCAGCAGCCCCTACAGGGGGCAGGTCGAGCAGTACTTC. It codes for CASSPYRGQVEQYF.